The clone carrying this TCR beta chain appeared a few times. Antigen specificity is unknown. CDR1 is SGHTA, CDR2 FQGNSA, per germline. Trimming took 5 bases from V and 6 from J, leaving 13 bases between them. This CDR3 region has 13 residues. The treatment denotes: roughly 10-day PBMC culture with coronavirus spike peptide pools or control peptides (ViraFEST assay). ViraFEST enlarged antigen-specific T cell populations with peptide pools and afterwards sequenced TCRs. Sequenced with the Oncomine TCR Beta short-read assay was DNA taken from cultured CD4+ T cells. Investigators obtained genomic DNA by extraction from cultured CD4+ T cells. Using its own MiXCR run on the PCR reads, TCRdb lists one record per CDR3 protein. The top ten clones hold about 41% of a sample with approximately 4,600 distinct CDR3 sequences, roughly 44% of them seen once. The data stem from a study of vaccination and CD4 T cells after COVID-19.

The chain has TRBV7-2 and TRBJ1-2; D might be TRBD1 (6 bases). Sequences were obtained from CD4+ T cells from blood, cultured in vitro. This TCR was recovered from a human donor who had recovered from COVID-19. The CDR3 DNA reads as TGTGCCAGCAGCGTCCGGGACAAACATGGCTACACCTTC. It translates to CASSVRDKHGYTF. Based on the CDR3 plus reference TRBV7-2 and TRBJ1-2, the full variable domain is GAGVSQSPSNKVTEKGKDVELRCDPISGHTALYWYRQSLGQGLEFLIYFQGNSAPDKSGLPSDRFSAERTGGSVSTLTIQRTQQEDSAVYLCASSVRDKHGYTFGSGTRLTVV.